This T cell receptor beta chain appears in the sequencing data of a study of response to subunit inactivated influenza vaccine. Findings and caveats of the study: That few new T cells are recruited by each seasonal influenza vaccination was the authors' suggestion.

This clonotype was seen a handful of times. The antigen remains undetermined. MiXCR was run by TCRdb on the RT-PCR reads, yielding one entry per CDR3 protein. The sample has approximately 570,000 distinct CDR3 sequences, around 8% seen once; the top ten hold 13%. This TCR derives from a man in his fifties or sixties who received an inactivated influenza vaccine. This sample comprised PBMCs from blood, obtained less than 25 months after vaccination.

This CDR3 is CSVSSGRRTDTQYF. CDR3 coding DNA: TGCAGCGTCAGTAGCGGGAGGCGCACAGATACGCAGTATTTT. The chain joins TRBV29-1 to TRBJ2-3, with 10 bases aligning to TRBD2. In germline, CDR1 is SQVTM, CDR2 ANQGSEA. The CDR3 consists of 14 residues. The J segment lost 1 base and the V segment lost 6 bases, leaving 4 bases of the junction unmatched.